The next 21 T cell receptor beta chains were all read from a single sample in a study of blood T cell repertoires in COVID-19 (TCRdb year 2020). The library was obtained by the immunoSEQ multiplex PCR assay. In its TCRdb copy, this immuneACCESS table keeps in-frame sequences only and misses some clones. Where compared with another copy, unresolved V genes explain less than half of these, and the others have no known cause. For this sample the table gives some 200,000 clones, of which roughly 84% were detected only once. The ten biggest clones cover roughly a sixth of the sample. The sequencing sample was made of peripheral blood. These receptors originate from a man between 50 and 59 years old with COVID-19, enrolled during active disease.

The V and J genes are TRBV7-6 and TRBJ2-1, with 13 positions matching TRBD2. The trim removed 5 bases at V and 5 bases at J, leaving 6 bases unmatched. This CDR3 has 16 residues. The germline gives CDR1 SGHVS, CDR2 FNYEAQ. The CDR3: CASSPWTSGGHNEQFF. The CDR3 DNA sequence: TGTGCCAGCAGCCCCTGGACTAGCGGGGGTCACAATGAGCAGTTCTTC.

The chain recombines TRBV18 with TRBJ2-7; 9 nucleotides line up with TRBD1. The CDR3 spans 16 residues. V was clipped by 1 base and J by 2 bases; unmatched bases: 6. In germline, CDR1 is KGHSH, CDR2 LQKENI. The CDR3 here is CASSPRAGTGTYEQYF. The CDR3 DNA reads TGTGCCAGCTCACCACGCGCCGGGACAGGGACCTACGAGCAGTACTTC.

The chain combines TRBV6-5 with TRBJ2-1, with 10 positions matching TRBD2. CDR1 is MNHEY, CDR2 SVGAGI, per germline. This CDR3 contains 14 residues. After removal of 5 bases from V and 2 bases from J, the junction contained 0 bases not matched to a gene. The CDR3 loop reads CASSSGGAYNEQFF. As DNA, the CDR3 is TGTGCCAGCAGTAGCGGGGGGGCCTACAATGAGCAGTTCTTC.

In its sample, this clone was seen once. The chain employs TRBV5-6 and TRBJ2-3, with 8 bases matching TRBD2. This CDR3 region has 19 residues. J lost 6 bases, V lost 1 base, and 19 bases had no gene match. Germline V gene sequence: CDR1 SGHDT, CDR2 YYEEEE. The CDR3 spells CASSLLREGLTPTADTQYF. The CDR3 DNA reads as TGTGCCAGCAGCTTGCTACGGGAGGGCTTAACGCCTACCGCGGATACGCAGTATTTT.

CDR3: CATSRDGQDKWSYGYTF. The CDR3 DNA reads TGTGCCACCAGCAGAGACGGACAAGATAAGTGGTCCTATGGCTACACCTTC. The rearrangement joins TRBV15 to TRBJ1-2; D might be TRBD1 (5 bases). With 0 bases removed from V and 4 bases from J, the gap between germline ends came to 18 bases. The CDR3 is made up of 17 amino acids. CDR1 is LNHNV and CDR2 is YYDKDF in the germline V gene (reference sequence).

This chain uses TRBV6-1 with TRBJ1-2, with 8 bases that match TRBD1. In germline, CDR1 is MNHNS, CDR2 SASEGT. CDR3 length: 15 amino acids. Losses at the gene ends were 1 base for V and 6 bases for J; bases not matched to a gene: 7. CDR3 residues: CASSEVPDRVNGYTF. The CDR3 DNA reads TGTGCCAGCAGTGAAGTTCCGGACAGGGTGAATGGCTACACCTTC.

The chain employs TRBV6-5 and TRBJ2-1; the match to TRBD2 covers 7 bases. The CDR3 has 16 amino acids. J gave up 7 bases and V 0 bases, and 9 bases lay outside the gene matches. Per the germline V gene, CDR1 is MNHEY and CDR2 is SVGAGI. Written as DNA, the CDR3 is TGTGCCAGCAGTTACTCGATCCTAGCGGCAGATAATGAGCAGTTCTTC. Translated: CASSYSILAADNEQFF.

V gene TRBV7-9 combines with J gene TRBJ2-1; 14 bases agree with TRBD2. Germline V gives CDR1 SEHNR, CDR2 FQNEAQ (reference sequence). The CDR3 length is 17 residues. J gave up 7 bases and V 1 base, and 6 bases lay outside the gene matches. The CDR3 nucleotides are TGTGCCAGCAGCTTAGTAAGTGGGACTAGCGGGAGTAATGAGCAGTTCTTC. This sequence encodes CASSLVSGTSGSNEQFF.

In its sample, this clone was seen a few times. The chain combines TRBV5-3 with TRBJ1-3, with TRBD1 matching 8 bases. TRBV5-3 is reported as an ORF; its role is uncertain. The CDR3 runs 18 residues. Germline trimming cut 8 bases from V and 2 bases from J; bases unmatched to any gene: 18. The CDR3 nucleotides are TGTGCCAGGAACTACCTTATGCCCGGACAGGGTCCTGGAAACACCATATATTTT. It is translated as CARNYLMPGQGPGNTIYF.

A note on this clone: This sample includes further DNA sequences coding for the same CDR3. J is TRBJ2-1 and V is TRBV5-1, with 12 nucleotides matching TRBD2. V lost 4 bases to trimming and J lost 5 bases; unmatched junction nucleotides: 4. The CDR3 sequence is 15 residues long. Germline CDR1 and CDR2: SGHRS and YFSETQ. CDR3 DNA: TGCGCCAGCAGCCTCGGACTAGCGGGGAACAATGAGCAGTTCTTC. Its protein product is CASSLGLAGNNEQFF.

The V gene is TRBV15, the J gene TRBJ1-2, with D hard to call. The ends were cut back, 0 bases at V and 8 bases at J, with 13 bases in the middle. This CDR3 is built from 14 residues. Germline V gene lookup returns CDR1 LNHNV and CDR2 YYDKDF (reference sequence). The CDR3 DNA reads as TGTGCCACCAGCAGAGATCGGGGATTCGTAGGCTACACCTTC. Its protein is CATSRDRGFVGYTF.

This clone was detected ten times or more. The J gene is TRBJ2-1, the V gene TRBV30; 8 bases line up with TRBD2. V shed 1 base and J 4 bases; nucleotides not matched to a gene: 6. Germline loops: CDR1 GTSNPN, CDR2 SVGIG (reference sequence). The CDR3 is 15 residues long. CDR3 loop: CAWSGTSGAYNEQFF. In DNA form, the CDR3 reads TGTGCCTGGAGTGGCACTAGCGGCGCTTACAATGAGCAGTTCTTC.

The CDR3 here is CAISEGGQPQHF. The CDR3 nucleotides are TGTGCCATCAGTGAGGGAGGACAGCCCCAGCATTTT. The chain combines TRBV10-3 with TRBJ1-5; D unresolved. V was clipped by 2 bases and J by 7 bases, with 6 bases between them. CDR3 length equals 12 residues. CDR1 is ENHRY, CDR2 SYGVKD, per germline.

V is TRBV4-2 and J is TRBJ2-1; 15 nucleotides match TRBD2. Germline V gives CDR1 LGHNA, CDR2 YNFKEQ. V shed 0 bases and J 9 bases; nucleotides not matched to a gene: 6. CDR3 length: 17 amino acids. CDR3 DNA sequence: TGTGCCAGCAGCCAAGAAGGGACTAGCGGGAGGTCTGGTGAGCAGTTCTTC. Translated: CASSQEGTSGRSGEQFF.

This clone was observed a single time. The CDR3 here is CASSLGLGSGGKQETQYF. Here the CDR3 DNA reads TGTGCCAGCAGCTTAGGTTTGGGGAGCGGGGGAAAACAAGAGACCCAGTACTTC. The chain carries TRBV7-3 and TRBJ2-5, with 8 positions matching TRBD2. J was trimmed by 2 bases and V by 2 bases; bases with no gene match: 13. There are 18 residues in the CDR3. CDR1 is SGHTA and CDR2 is FQGTGA in the germline V gene.

CDR3 protein: CASSEALPGVGNTIYF. DNA of the CDR3: TGTGCCAGCAGTGAAGCGTTACCAGGGGTTGGAAACACCATATATTTT. The rearrangement links TRBV6-1 to TRBJ1-3; D possibly corresponds to TRBD1 (6 bases). Per the germline V gene, CDR1 is MNHNS and CDR2 is SASEGT. This CDR3 contains 16 residues. The germline V and J ends were trimmed by 0 bases and 3 bases, with 12 bases remaining between them.

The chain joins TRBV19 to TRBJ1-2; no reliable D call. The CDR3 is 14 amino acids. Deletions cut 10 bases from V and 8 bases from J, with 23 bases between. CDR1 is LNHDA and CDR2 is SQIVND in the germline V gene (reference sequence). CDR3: CATQERREVVGYTF. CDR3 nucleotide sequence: TGTGCCACTCAAGAAAGGAGGGAGGTAGTCGGCTACACCTTC. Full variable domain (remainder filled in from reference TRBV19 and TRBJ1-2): DGGITQSPKYLFRKEGQNVTLSCEQNLNHDAMYWYRQDPGQGLRLIYYSQIVNDFQKGDIAEGYSVSREKKESFPLTVTSAQKNPTAFYLCATQERREVVGYTFGSGTRLTVV.

For the CDR3, the DNA is TGTGCCAGCACCGCCGATCCCCACAGCTCCTACAATGAGCAGTTCTTC. This translates into CASTADPHSSYNEQFF. This chain uses TRBV3-1 (or the pseudogene TRBV3-2) with TRBJ2-1, with D hard to call. This CDR3 region has 16 residues. The V end was cut by 7 bases, the J end by 0 bases, with 16 bases between. Germline-derived CDR1 and CDR2 are LGHDT and YNNKEL (reference sequence).

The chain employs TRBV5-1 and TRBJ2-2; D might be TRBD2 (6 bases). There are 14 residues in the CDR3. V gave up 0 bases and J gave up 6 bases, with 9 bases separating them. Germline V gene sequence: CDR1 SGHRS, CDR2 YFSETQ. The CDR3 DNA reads TGCGCCAGCAGCTTGGCGGGAGTCCCCGGGGAGCTGTTTTTT. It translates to CASSLAGVPGELFF.

This CDR3 is CASSPWTGGASVHGYTF. DNA for the CDR3: TGTGCCAGCAGCCCATGGACAGGGGGCGCTTCGGTTCATGGCTACACCTTC. This chain links TRBV5-8 with TRBJ1-2, with 11 bases fitting TRBD1. V lost 4 bases to trimming and J lost 6 bases; unmatched junction nucleotides: 14. Looked up from germline, CDR1 is SGHTS and CDR2 is YDEGEE. This CDR3 contains 17 residues. Variable domain in full (rest from reference TRBV5-8 and TRBJ1-2): EAGVTQSPTHLIKTRGQQATLRCSPISGHTSVYWYQQALGLGLQFLLWYDEGEERNRGNFPPRFSGRQFPNYSSELNVNALELEDSALYLCASSPWTGGASVHGYTFGSGTRLTVV.

CDR3 loop: CASSIGPGKSTDTQYF. Written as DNA, the CDR3 is TGTGCCAGTAGTATCGGCCCAGGGAAAAGCACAGATACGCAGTATTTT. This sequence joins TRBV19 and TRBJ2-3; maybe TRBD1 (5 bases). The CDR3 runs 16 residues. CDR1 LNHDA and CDR2 SQIVND come from the germline V gene (reference sequence). V lost 3 bases to trimming and J lost 0 bases, with 13 bases between them.